The 23 T cell receptor beta chains given below trace back to one sample, sequenced in a study of low-dose radiotherapy and immunotherapy resistance in tumors. TRAV- and TRBV-specific primers primed first-strand cDNA, covering alpha and beta chains. For amplifying TCRs, the PCR ran for approximately 21 cycles with Phusion, which was used together with a constant-region primer and the adapter on the V primers. In TCRdb, the reads were re-called with MiXCR into one record per CDR3 protein. Here the sample spans tens of thousands of distinct CDR3 sequences, roughly 19% being singletons. Time point: after trial treatment. As for treatment: LDRT plus nivolumab, ipilimumab, low-dose cyclophosphamide and aspirin (RACIN trial). The source was PBMCs, collected after low-dose radiotherapy plus immunotherapy. The receptors here all came from a female donor with ovarian cancer.

This clonotype was detected only a few times. The V call is TRBV19, the J call TRBJ2-6, with unresolved D. Germline CDR1 and CDR2: LNHDA and SQIVND (reference sequence). V lost 3 bases to trimming and J lost 0 bases, with 12 bases between them. CDR3 size: 17 residues. The CDR3 DNA is TGTGCCAGTAGTATCCTTCGACGGGCCTCTGGGGCCAACGTCCTGACTTTC. The encoded protein is CASSILRRASGANVLTF.

Notes on this clonotype: This likely traces to a read error, being one base from a far larger clone. V is TRBV6-8 and J is TRBJ1-1, with D maybe TRBD1 (5 bases). The CDR3 length is 14 residues. CDR1 is MNHGY and CDR2 is SAAAGT in the germline V gene. V was pared by 5 bases and J by 3 bases, with 13 bases between. The DNA of the CDR3 is TGTGCCAGCAGTGAAAGTTTGGGGGACACTGAAGCTTTCTTT. This translates into CASSESLGDTEAFF.

The genes are TRBV6-4 and TRBJ1-2; D remains unclear. Per germline, CDR1 MRHNA and CDR2 SNTAGT. This CDR3 has 13 amino acids. Trimming cost V 0 bases and J 8 bases, with 10 bases left between them. CDR3 sequence reads: CASSDSEVGGYTF. DNA for the CDR3: TGTGCCAGCAGTGACTCGGAGGTGGGGGGCTACACCTTC.

In the case of this clonotype: A much larger clonotype is one base distant, so this may be a read error. This chain links TRBV14 with TRBJ2-1; 10 positions match TRBD2. Germline CDR1 SGHDN, CDR2 FVKESK. The CDR3 is 19 residues long. The CDR3 loop reads CASSERPSGGFSSYNERFF. The CDR3 DNA is TGTGCCAGCAGCGAACGGCCTAGCGGGGGCTTCAGCTCCTACAATGAGCGGTTCTTC. The full variable domain, completed using reference TRBV14 and TRBJ2-1, is EAGVTQFPSHSVIEKGQTVTLRCDPISGHDNLYWYRRVMGKEIKFLLHFVKESKQDESGMPNNRFLAERTGGTYSTLKVQPAELEDSGVYFCASSERPSGGFSSYNERFFGPGTRLTVL.

The V call is TRBV9, the J call TRBJ2-5; no reliable D call. CDR3 size: 14 residues. The germline CDR1 and CDR2 sequences are SGDLS and YYNGEE. With 3 bases removed from V and 2 bases from J, the gap between germline ends came to 11 bases. The CDR3 spells CASSGSRFQETQYF. In DNA form, the CDR3 reads TGTGCCAGCAGCGGGTCCAGATTTCAAGAGACCCAGTACTTC.

In its sample, this clonotype was seen many times. The gene calls are TRBV20-1 and TRBJ1-5, with TRBD1 identical over 7 bases. From germline, CDR1 is DFQATT and CDR2 SNEGSKA (reference sequence). This CDR3 has 14 amino acids. J lost 3 bases, V lost 6 bases, and 8 bases had no gene match. The DNA for the CDR3 is TGCAGTGCGCAAAAACAGGGGTTCAATCAGCCCCAGCATTTT. It translates to CSAQKQGFNQPQHF.

This clonotype was seen ten or more times. This chain links TRBV28 with TRBJ2-2; D remains unclear. CDR3 size: 16 residues. Germline loops: CDR1 MDHEN, CDR2 SYDVKM. V was trimmed by 3 bases and J by 0 bases, leaving 11 bases between them. The CDR3 DNA reads TGTGCCAGCAGTTTGATCCAGGCCCCGAACACCGGGGAGCTGTTTTTT. This codes for CASSLIQAPNTGELFF.

This clonotype appeared many times. In DNA, the CDR3 is TGTGCCAGCAGCCGCATGGAGGGCAGGAATCATCAGCCCCAGCATTTT. Protein: CASSRMEGRNHQPQHF. The chain recombines TRBV6-2 or TRBV6-3 with TRBJ1-5, with D hard to call. Trimming left V 6 bases short and J 5 bases short, with 20 bases between. The germline gives CDR1 MNHEY, CDR2 SVGEGT. CDR3 length equals 16 residues.

This clonotype appeared many times. V usage is TRBV19 and J usage is TRBJ2-3; D remains unclear. The V end was cut by 1 base, the J end by 4 bases, with 9 bases between. The CDR3 sequence is 14 residues long. Germline-derived CDR1 and CDR2 are LNHDA and SQIVND (reference sequence). The CDR3 DNA reads as TGTGCCAGTAGTATAGGGCGTCCGGCAGATACGCAGTATTTT. The encoded protein is CASSIGRPADTQYF. Based on the CDR3 plus reference TRBV19 and TRBJ2-3, the full variable domain is DGGITQSPKYLFRKEGQNVTLSCEQNLNHDAMYWYRQDPGQGLRLIYYSQIVNDFQKGDIAEGYSVSREKKESFPLTVTSAQKNPTAFYLCASSIGRPADTQYFGPGTRLTVL.

There are many counts of this clonotype. This sequence joins TRBV28 and TRBJ1-3; D gene unclear. The ends were cut back, 3 bases at V and 4 bases at J, with 4 bases in the middle. The CDR3 has 12 amino acids. Per germline, CDR1 MDHEN and CDR2 SYDVKM. The CDR3 DNA reads TGTGCCAGCAGTTTCGGCGGAAACACCATATATTTT. Its protein is CASSFGGNTIYF.

This clonotype was seen repeatedly, ten times or more. This chain links TRBV5-4 with TRBJ1-5; TRBD1 might be the D (5 bases). Trimming left V 4 bases short and J 2 bases short, with 7 bases between. The CDR3 extends over 13 amino acids. Germline CDR1 is SGHNT and CDR2 is YYREEE (reference sequence). The DNA of the CDR3 is TGTGCCAGCAGCCGGGGGGGCAATCAGCCCCAGCATTTT. Translated, it gives CASSRGGNQPQHF.

This clonotype has at least ten counts. The gene calls are TRBV7-2 and TRBJ1-2, with D possibly matching TRBD1 (5 bases). The CDR3 is 13 amino acids. Trimming cost V 5 bases and J 4 bases, with 11 bases left between them. Germline CDR1 is SGHTA and CDR2 is FQGNSA. CDR3 bases: TGTGCCAGCAGCAGCGGGGCGGTCTATGGCTACACCTTC. Translated, it gives CASSSGAVYGYTF.

In its sample, this clonotype was seen many times. The genes are TRBV30 and TRBJ2-5; TRBD2 matches 8 bases. CDR3 length: 13 residues. Germline lookup yields CDR1 GTSNPN and CDR2 SVGIG (reference sequence). Unmatched junction bases numbered 6, after V lost 4 bases and J lost 5 bases. The CDR3 loop reads CAWKAGGGETQYF. CDR3 coding DNA: TGTGCCTGGAAGGCGGGAGGAGGGGAGACCCAGTACTTC.

This clonotype was seen many times. The V call is TRBV20-1, the J call TRBJ2-7; D remains unclear. Trimming removed 6 bases at V and 0 bases at J, with 6 bases between. The CDR3 sequence is 11 residues long. CDR1 is DFQATT, CDR2 SNEGSKA, per germline (reference sequence). Here the CDR3 DNA reads TGCAGTGCCAGGCGCTCCTACGAGCAGTACTTC. Translation: CSARRSYEQYF.

This clonotype was detected many times. The CDR3 coding sequence is TGTGCCAGCAGCCGCTGGACAGGGGGCACGAACACCGGGGAGCTGTTTTTT. Translated: CASSRWTGGTNTGELFF. This chain uses TRBV2 with TRBJ2-2; TRBD1 matches at 11 bases. The CDR3 has 17 residues. CDR1 SNHLY and CDR2 FYNNEI come from the germline V gene. After removal of 6 bases from V and 0 bases from J, the junction contained 6 bases not matched to a gene.

This clonotype was observed many times. This sequence joins TRBV12-3 or TRBV12-4 and TRBJ2-1, with 8 bases lining up with TRBD2. The CDR3 spans 18 residues. After removal of 6 bases from V and 3 bases from J, the junction contained 16 bases not matched to a gene. The CDR3 DNA reads as TGTGCCAGCAGGACAGCAGCGGGGGTCATCGGGAGCTACAATGAGCAGTTCTTC. Protein sequence: CASRTAAGVIGSYNEQFF.

At least ten counts were recorded for this clonotype. This sequence joins TRBV7-9 and TRBJ2-2; D remains unclear. This CDR3 spans 16 amino acids. The ends were cut back, 1 base at V and 0 bases at J, with 9 bases in the middle. Germline V gene data show CDR1 as SEHNR and CDR2 as FQNEAQ (reference sequence). CDR3 sequence: CASSLVGPTNTGELFF. The CDR3 DNA reads as TGTGCCAGCAGCTTAGTTGGTCCAACGAACACCGGGGAGCTGTTTTTT.

This clonotype came up many times. The CDR3 reads CSVRTSGGSGELFF. CDR3 nucleotide sequence: TGCAGCGTCCGGACTAGCGGGGGGTCCGGGGAGCTGTTTTTT. The chain is built from TRBV29-1 and TRBJ2-2, with TRBD2 matching 14 bases. Per the germline V gene, CDR1 is SQVTM and CDR2 is ANQGSEA. The CDR3 is made up of 14 amino acids. The J segment lost 6 bases and the V segment lost 6 bases, leaving 3 bases of the junction unmatched.

This clonotype has a count of ten or more. The J gene is TRBJ2-7, the V gene TRBV30; tentative D call: TRBD2 (6 bases). The CDR3 has 14 residues. Germline CDR1 GTSNPN, CDR2 SVGIG (reference sequence). The V end lost 0 bases, the J end lost 7 bases, and 16 bases lay between the germline ends. CDR3 nucleotide sequence: TGTGCCTGGAGTGTAGTAGCGGACTTGGGGGAGCAGTACTTC. It codes for CAWSVVADLGEQYF.

This clonotype occurred many times. The chain links TRBV9 to TRBJ2-2; 10 nucleotides match TRBD2. Germline-derived CDR1 and CDR2 are SGDLS and YYNGEE. This CDR3 has 16 residues. V gave up 4 bases and J gave up 1 base; unmatched junction bases: 4. CDR3 DNA sequence: TGTGCCAGCAGCCCGTGGACTAGCGGGAACACCGGGGAGCTGTTTTTT. It specifies CASSPWTSGNTGELFF.

This clonotype has more than one count but fewer than ten. The CDR3 DNA is TGTGCCACGGATAGGGGCGGGACCTACGAGCAGTACTTC. Amino acid sequence: CATDRGGTYEQYF. V usage is TRBV10-3 and J usage is TRBJ2-7; D is perhaps TRBD2 (6 bases). The CDR3 consists of 13 residues. The V end was cut by 10 bases, the J end by 2 bases, with 15 bases between. Germline CDR1 and CDR2: ENHRY and SYGVKD.

This clonotype was counted many times. The rearrangement uses TRBV12-3 or TRBV12-4 and TRBJ2-2; 11 nucleotides agree with TRBD2. The CDR3 runs 16 residues. The ends lost 5 bases at V and 6 bases at J; junction bases unmatched: 8. CDR3 coding DNA: TGTGCCAGCAGTATATTAGCGGGAGGGCCCCCCGGGGAGCTGTTTTTT. Encoded protein: CASSILAGGPPGELFF.

This clonotype was seen ten or more times. V usage is TRBV5-1 and J usage is TRBJ2-7; no firm D call. In germline, CDR1 is SGHRS, CDR2 YFSETQ. The V end lost 0 bases, the J end lost 1 base, and 8 bases lay between the germline ends. The CDR3 runs to 14 residues. In DNA form, the CDR3 reads TGCGCCAGCAGCTTGGGGGCCACATCCTACGAGCAGTACTTC. Residues: CASSLGATSYEQYF.